The 29 T cell receptor beta chains presented below share a single source sample, sequenced in a study of blood T cell repertoires in COVID-19. TCRdb keeps only in-frame clones here, not all; method: immunoSEQ multiplex PCR. Of about 140,000 clones in the sample, 87% were seen once. The specimen sequenced was peripheral blood. The origin of the receptors is a man between 45 and 60 years old with active COVID-19.

This clone was detected only once. V and J are TRBV4-1 and TRBJ2-2; perhaps TRBD2 as D (5 bases). Germline-derived CDR1 and CDR2 are MGHRA and YSYEKL. Trimming shortened V by 3 bases and J by 6 bases, and 14 bases separated the two germline ends. The CDR3 runs to 15 residues. The CDR3 nucleotides read TGCGCCAGCAGCCAGACTCCGGGAAAGGCCGGGGAGCTGTTTTTT. Translation gives CASSQTPGKAGELFF.

In this sample, this clone turned up once. The chain combines TRBV9 with TRBJ1-1; 8 bases are shared with TRBD1. This CDR3 has 12 residues. In germline, CDR1 is SGDLS, CDR2 YYNGEE. With V trimmed by 3 bases and J by 9 bases, 4 bases remained unmatched. The CDR3 is CASSEDRGKAFF. CDR3 sequence (DNA): TGTGCCAGCAGCGAAGACAGGGGCAAAGCTTTCTTT.

This clone has a handful of counts. The chain joins TRBV7-9 to TRBJ1-4; the match to TRBD1 covers 7 bases. The CDR3 is 14 residues long. V lost 4 bases and J lost 7; bases outside the gene matches: 6. CDR1 is SEHNR, CDR2 FQNEAQ, per germline (reference sequence). The CDR3 nucleotides are TGTGCCAGCAGCTCGGACAGGTGGAGTGAAAAACTGTTTTTT. Protein sequence: CASSSDRWSEKLFF.

This clone was counted once. The chain is built from TRBV27 and TRBJ2-5, with 7 bases matching TRBD2. Trimming at V came to 2 bases and at J to 5 bases, leaving 5 bases not matched to a gene. This CDR3 has 14 amino acids. Germline lookup yields CDR1 MNHEY and CDR2 SMNVEV (reference sequence). CDR3 in amino acids: CASSLAWGGETQYF. The CDR3 DNA is TGTGCCAGCAGTTTAGCCTGGGGGGGGGAGACCCAGTACTTC.

V is TRBV5-1 and J is TRBJ2-5; TRBD2 matches 14 bases. Per the germline V gene, CDR1 is SGHRS and CDR2 is YFSETQ. This CDR3 region has 16 residues. V was pared by 4 bases and J by 5 bases, with 7 bases of the junction left unmatched. CDR3 in amino acids: CASSPGLAGVGETQYF. The DNA of the CDR3 is TGCGCCAGCAGCCCGGGACTAGCGGGGGTTGGTGAGACCCAGTACTTC.

The chain uses TRBV6-5 and TRBJ2-1; TRBD2 is a possible D gene (6 bases). Per the germline V gene, CDR1 is MNHEY and CDR2 is SVGAGI. The V end lost 7 bases, the J end lost 7 bases, and 17 bases lay between the germline ends. The CDR3 runs to 14 residues. The CDR3 DNA follows: TGTGCCAGCAACCATCAACGGGGGTTTAATGAGCAGTTCTTC. This gives the protein CASNHQRGFNEQFF.

V and J are TRBV19 and TRBJ1-1, with no clear D. Germline CDR1 reads LNHDA; CDR2 reads SQIVND (reference sequence). This CDR3 has 13 amino acids. Trimming removed 9 bases from V and 4 bases from J, with 15 bases in between. The CDR3 loop is CASQSGIFTEAFF. Written as DNA, the CDR3 is TGTGCCAGCCAATCCGGGATCTTCACTGAAGCTTTCTTT. Filled out from reference TRBV19 and TRBJ1-1, the complete variable domain reads DGGITQSPKYLFRKEGQNVTLSCEQNLNHDAMYWYRQDPGQGLRLIYYSQIVNDFQKGDIAEGYSVSREKKESFPLTVTSAQKNPTAFYLCASQSGIFTEAFFGQGTRLTVV.

The chain couples TRBV7-2 to TRBJ1-3; D is uncertain. This CDR3 spans 14 amino acids. Per germline, CDR1 SGHTA and CDR2 FQGNSA. Trimming shortened V by 0 bases and J by 0 bases, and 3 bases separated the two germline ends. The CDR3 reads CASSLAGSGNTIYF. The CDR3 DNA follows: TGTGCCAGCAGCTTAGCCGGCTCTGGAAACACCATATATTTT.

The V call is TRBV7-9, the J call TRBJ2-1; possibly TRBD1 for D (5 bases). There are 15 residues in the CDR3. From germline, CDR1 is SEHNR and CDR2 FQNEAQ (reference sequence). V was shortened by 4 bases and J by 5 bases, with 15 bases between the two germline ends. The CDR3 protein is CASSSYHLGDNEQFF. Here the CDR3 DNA reads TGTGCCAGCAGCTCGTACCATCTAGGGGACAATGAGCAGTTCTTC.

The chain combines TRBV18 with TRBJ2-7; 9 bases are a match to TRBD1. Germline V gene sequence: CDR1 KGHSH, CDR2 LQKENI. With 2 bases clipped from V and 1 base from J, the junction kept 6 bases outside the gene matches. CDR3 length: 16 residues. CDR3 in DNA: TGTGCCAGCTCACCATACACCGGGACAGGGTCCTACGAGCAGTACTTC. Encoded protein: CASSPYTGTGSYEQYF.

This clone appeared a single time. The chain recombines TRBV13 with TRBJ2-7; 9 bases match TRBD1. V dropped 5 bases and J dropped 3; count of bases not matched to a gene: 2. The CDR3 is 13 residues long. Germline assignment: CDR1 PRHDT and CDR2 FYEKMQ (reference sequence). The chain's CDR3 is CASSPGQGYEQYF. CDR3 bases: TGTGCCAGCAGCCCGGGACAGGGCTACGAGCAGTACTTC.

The CDR3 DNA follows: TGTGCCAGCAGTTACGGACAGGGAAAGCCCCAGCATTTT. Translation: CASSYGQGKPQHF. V is TRBV6-6 and J is TRBJ1-5; TRBD1 matches at 8 bases. The V and J ends lost 2 bases and 8 bases, in that order; junction bases with no gene match: 2. The length of the CDR3 is 13 residues. Germline CDR1 and CDR2: MNHNY and SVGAGI (reference sequence).

The chain is built from TRBV7-9 and TRBJ1-1; 9 bases map to TRBD1. The CDR3 extends over 15 amino acids. Germline V lookup: CDR1 SEHNR, CDR2 FQNEAQ (reference sequence). V was pared by 4 bases and J by 4 bases, with 7 bases of the junction left unmatched. CDR3 sequence (DNA): TGTGCCAGCAGCTCCCACGGGACAGGGAGCACTGAAGCTTTCTTT. Translated: CASSSHGTGSTEAFF.

This rearrangement joins TRBV25-1 to TRBJ2-1; TRBD1 aligns across 7 bases. The germline CDR1 and CDR2 sequences are MGHDK and SYGVNS. CDR3 length: 13 residues. Losses at the gene ends were 6 bases for V and 6 bases for J; bases not matched to a gene: 5. The CDR3 DNA sequence: TGTGCCAGCAGCAGGGGGTCACTCAATGAGCAGTTCTTC. Its translation: CASSRGSLNEQFF.

This clone was picked up one time. CDR3 region: CASSPGTGYGYTF. For the CDR3, the DNA is TGTGCCAGCAGTCCCGGGACAGGTTATGGCTACACCTTC. This chain links TRBV12-3 or TRBV12-4 with TRBJ1-2, with 8 bases lining up with TRBD1. J lost 5 bases, V lost 5 bases, and 4 bases had no gene match. The CDR3 is 13 amino acids.

This clone was picked up many times. The V and J genes are TRBV19 and TRBJ2-2; no definite D call. Germline lookup yields CDR1 LNHDA and CDR2 SQIVND (reference sequence). The CDR3 consists of 13 residues. The V end was cut by 6 bases, the J end by 0 bases, with 5 bases between. The CDR3 DNA follows: TGTGCCAGTAGGTCAACGAACACCGGGGAGCTGTTTTTT. Amino acids: CASRSTNTGELFF.

This rearrangement joins TRBV6-5 to TRBJ1-2, with a tentative D call TRBD1 (5 bases). CDR3 length: 12 amino acids. V lost 5 bases to trimming and J lost 13 bases, with 17 bases between them. CDR1 and CDR2 (germline): MNHEY, SVGAGI. CDR3 sequence (DNA): TGTGCCAGCAGTACCTGGGGGGGGAGTACCACCTTC. As protein: CASSTWGGSTTF.

The V gene is TRBV6-5, the J gene TRBJ2-5; 9 nucleotides agree with TRBD2. Germline lookup yields CDR1 MNHEY and CDR2 SVGAGI. V lost 2 bases to trimming and J lost 2 bases; unmatched junction nucleotides: 6. CDR3 size: 16 residues. Here the CDR3 DNA reads TGTGCCAGCAGTTACGATGGAGCGGGGGGTCAAGAGACCCAGTACTTC. Translating gives CASSYDGAGGQETQYF.

Notes on this clone: The sample carries other DNA sequences with the same CDR3. This chain uses TRBV5-6 with TRBJ1-1; the D is unclear. The germline CDR1 and CDR2 sequences are SGHDT and YYEEEE. The V end lost 0 bases, the J end lost 4 bases, and 13 bases lay between the germline ends. CDR3 length: 15 amino acids. CDR3 residues: CASSLGLGLGTEAFF. CDR3 DNA: TGTGCCAGCAGCTTGGGTCTCGGGTTGGGCACTGAAGCTTTCTTT.

V and J are TRBV19 and TRBJ2-1; 8 bases are shared with TRBD1. V lost 5 bases, J lost 7 bases, and 4 bases stayed unmatched. This CDR3 region has 13 residues. Germline loops: CDR1 LNHDA, CDR2 SQIVND (reference sequence). The DNA for the CDR3 is TGTGCCAGTAGTGTACGGACAGGGAATGAGCAGTTCTTC. This sequence encodes CASSVRTGNEQFF. The entire variable domain, with the rest obtained from reference TRBV19 and TRBJ2-1, is as follows: DGGITQSPKYLFRKEGQNVTLSCEQNLNHDAMYWYRQDPGQGLRLIYYSQIVNDFQKGDIAEGYSVSREKKESFPLTVTSAQKNPTAFYLCASSVRTGNEQFFGPGTRLTVL.

The rearrangement joins TRBV9 to TRBJ2-7; D might be TRBD1 (6 bases). The germline V gene has CDR1 SGDLS and CDR2 YYNGEE. The CDR3 has 14 residues. V dropped 1 base and J dropped 6 bases, with 14 bases sitting between them. This CDR3 is CASSVSLQGSEQYF. The CDR3 bases are TGTGCCAGCAGCGTAAGCCTTCAGGGGAGCGAGCAGTACTTC.

In DNA form, the CDR3 reads TGTGCCAGTAGGAGTGATTACACAGATACGCAGTATTTT. Protein sequence: CASRSDYTDTQYF. The chain carries TRBV19 and TRBJ2-3; no firm D call. CDR1 and CDR2 from the germline V gene are LNHDA and SQIVND (reference sequence). This CDR3 region has 13 residues. The germline V and J ends were trimmed by 6 bases and 2 bases, with 9 bases remaining between them.

The CDR3 nucleotides are TGTGCCAGCAGCCCTCCCTCTGGAAACACCATATATTTT. This gives the protein CASSPPSGNTIYF. The rearrangement joins TRBV5-6 to TRBJ1-3, with unresolved D. The ends were cut back, 4 bases at V and 0 bases at J, with 5 bases in the middle. CDR3 length equals 13 residues. Germline-derived CDR1 and CDR2 are SGHDT and YYEEEE.

This rearrangement joins TRBV5-4 to TRBJ1-2; TRBD1 agrees at 8 bases. Germline assignment: CDR1 SGHNT and CDR2 YYREEE (reference sequence). CDR3 size: 16 residues. V shed 5 bases, J shed 5 bases, and the junction held 14 bases outside the gene matches. This chain's CDR3 is CASSHNRGAEGYGYTF. CDR3 DNA sequence: TGTGCCAGCAGTCATAACAGGGGGGCAGAGGGGTATGGCTACACCTTC.

This clone came up once. The chain carries TRBV19 and TRBJ1-2, with D tentatively TRBD1 (5 bases). V lost 5 bases, J lost 0 bases, and 16 bases lay in between. This CDR3 is built from 16 residues. The V gene's germline CDR1 is LNHDA and CDR2 SQIVND (reference sequence). The CDR3: CASSVDTTTPNYGYTF. The CDR3 region has the DNA TGTGCCAGTAGTGTGGACACGACGACTCCTAACTATGGCTACACCTTC.

This clone was observed a few times. The chain combines TRBV6-6 with TRBJ2-7; D uncertain. Germline values: CDR1 MNHNY, CDR2 SVGAGI (reference sequence). V was clipped by 3 bases and J by 1 base, with 7 bases between them. This CDR3 spans 13 amino acids. This CDR3 reads CASSYDMSYEQYF. The DNA of the CDR3 is TGTGCCAGCAGTTATGACATGTCCTACGAGCAGTACTTC.

This sequence joins TRBV3-1 (or the pseudogene TRBV3-2) and TRBJ1-1; no reliable D call. There are 16 residues in the CDR3. V lost 4 bases to trimming and J lost 3 bases, with 18 bases between them. CDR1 is LGHDT and CDR2 is YNNKEL in the germline V gene (reference sequence). The CDR3 spells CASSPRDRGRYTEAFF. The CDR3 region has the DNA TGTGCCAGCAGCCCCCGCGATCGAGGTCGGTACACTGAAGCTTTCTTT.

This clone has more than one count but fewer than ten. The genes are TRBV6-5 and TRBJ1-4; 9 bases map to TRBD1. Germline loops: CDR1 MNHEY, CDR2 SVGAGI. Losses at the gene ends were 11 bases for V and 6 bases for J; bases not matched to a gene: 4. This CDR3 comprises 12 residues. The DNA for the CDR3 is TGTGCCTGTCGGACAGGGGATGAAAAACTGTTTTTT. This translates into CACRTGDEKLFF.

The CDR3 DNA follows: TGTGCCAGCACAAGGGGGGGCAGGGAGTATGGCTACACCTTC. Its protein product is CASTRGGREYGYTF. The rearrangement joins TRBV2 to TRBJ1-2; D perhaps matches TRBD1 (6 bases). Trimming cost V 7 bases and J 5 bases, with 17 bases left between them. This CDR3 comprises 14 residues. Germline CDR1 and CDR2: SNHLY and FYNNEI.